This T cell receptor beta chain was profiled in a study of CD8 T cells in ankylosing spondylitis. One entry per CDR3 protein results from TCRdb running MiXCR on the 5' RACE reads. The sample holds about 330,000 distinct CDR3 sequences, approximately 8% seen once. Study-level findings and limits: A TCR beta motif of about 8 highly homologous variants seemed to mark ankylosing spondylitis blood.

Trimming took off 0 bases at V and 3 bases at J, with 1 base between the two ends. Germline V gene lookup returns CDR1 ENHRY and CDR2 SYGVKD. This CDR3 spans 12 amino acids. This clonotype has a count of ten or more. Its target is unknown. The sequence derives from a male donor with ankylosing spondylitis. This chain connects TRBV10-3 to TRBJ2-3; D is ambiguous. Source material: blood, either unsorted or a sorted T cell fraction (not recorded which). The CDR3 reads CAISESTDTQYF. CDR3 in DNA: TGTGCCATCAGTGAGTCGACAGATACGCAGTATTTT.